This TCR beta chain was captured by sequencing in a study of response to subunit inactivated influenza vaccine. On this clonotype: Its antigen remains unidentified.

TCRdb ran MiXCR on the RT-PCR reads and lists one entry per CDR3 protein. Seen here are about 500,000 distinct CDR3 sequences, over 10% observed once, and the top ten hold about 12%. V was cut by 0 bases and J by 5 bases, with 14 bases left in between. CDR3 length: 15 residues. CDR1 and CDR2 from the germline V gene are SGDLS and YYNGEE. Points from the study as a whole: That few new T cells are recruited by each seasonal influenza vaccination was the authors' suggestion.

The sample was PBMCs from blood, taken about 6 weeks after vaccination. This sequence was found in a man aged 45-60 years who received an inactivated influenza vaccine. This chain links TRBV9 with TRBJ2-5; D is possibly TRBD1 (5 bases). The CDR3 loop is CASSVEGNLKETQYF. CDR3 nucleotides: TGTGCCAGCAGCGTAGAGGGGAATCTGAAGGAGACCCAGTACTTC.